This T cell receptor beta chain is from a study of graft-versus-host responses after intestinal transplantation. Study information: Tacrolimus plus steroids were given to all recipients for approximately 3 years, preceded by anti-thymocyte globulin induction.

A note on this clone: Its antigen remains unknown.

Sequenced by immunoSEQ multiplex PCR; TCRdb stores in-frame clones only, minus some. This sample has fewer than 120,000 clones, with roughly 95% found just once. The CDR3 is 14 residues long. J gave up 3 bases and V 5 bases, and 4 bases lay outside the gene matches. The germline V gene encodes CDR1 SGDLS and CDR2 YYNGEE. This chain joins TRBV9 and TRBJ1-5, with TRBD1 identical over 8 bases. The sequencing used unstimulated CD8+ T cells sorted from spleen or lymph node cells, collected before intestinal transplant. The receptor comes from a human donor who received an intestinal transplant. CDR3 in DNA: TGTGCCAGCAGTTCAGGGGGCATCAATCAGCCCCAGCATTTT. It specifies CASSSGGINQPQHF.